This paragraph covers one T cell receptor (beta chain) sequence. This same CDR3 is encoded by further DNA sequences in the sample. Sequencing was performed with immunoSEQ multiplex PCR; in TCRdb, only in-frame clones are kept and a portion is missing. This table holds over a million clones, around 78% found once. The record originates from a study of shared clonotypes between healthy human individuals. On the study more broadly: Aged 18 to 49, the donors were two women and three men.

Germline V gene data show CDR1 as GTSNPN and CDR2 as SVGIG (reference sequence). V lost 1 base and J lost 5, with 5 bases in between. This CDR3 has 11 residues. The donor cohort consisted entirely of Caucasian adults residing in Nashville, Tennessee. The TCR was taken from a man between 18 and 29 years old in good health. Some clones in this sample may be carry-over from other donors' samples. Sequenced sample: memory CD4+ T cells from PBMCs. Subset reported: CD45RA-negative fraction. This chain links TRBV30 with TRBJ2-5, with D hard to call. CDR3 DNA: TGTGCCTGGAGTGCTGGCGAGACCCAGTACTTC. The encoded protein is CAWSAGETQYF.